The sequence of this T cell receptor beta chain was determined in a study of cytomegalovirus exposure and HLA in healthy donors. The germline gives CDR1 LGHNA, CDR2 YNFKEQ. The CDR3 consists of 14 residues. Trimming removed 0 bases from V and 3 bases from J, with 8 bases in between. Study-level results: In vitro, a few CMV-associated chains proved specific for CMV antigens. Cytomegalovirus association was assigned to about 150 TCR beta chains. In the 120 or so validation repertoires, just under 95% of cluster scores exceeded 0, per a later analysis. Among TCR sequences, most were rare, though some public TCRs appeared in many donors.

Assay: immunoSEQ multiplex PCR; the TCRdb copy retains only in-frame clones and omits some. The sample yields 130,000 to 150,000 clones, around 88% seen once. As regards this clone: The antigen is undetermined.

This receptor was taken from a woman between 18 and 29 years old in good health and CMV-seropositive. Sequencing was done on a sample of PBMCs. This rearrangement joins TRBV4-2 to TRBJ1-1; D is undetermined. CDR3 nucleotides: TGTGCCAGCAGCCAAGATTTGCCGGACACTGAAGCTTTCTTT. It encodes CASSQDLPDTEAFF.